Given below is one T cell receptor (beta chain) in context. It was with random hexamers that 0.5 to 1 ug RNA was reverse transcribed. With immunoSEQ multiplex PCR, TCR beta CDR3 was amplified across 54 Vbeta and 13 Jbeta. MiXCR, run by TCRdb on the immunoSEQ multiplex PCR reads, gives a single entry per CDR3 protein. The data contain about 130,000 distinct CDR3 sequences, roughly 95% of them singletons. The data were obtained in a study of CD8 T cells in Susac syndrome. With 2 bases removed from V and 6 bases from J, the gap between germline ends came to 12 bases. The CDR3 runs to 13 residues. Germline V gene lookup returns CDR1 SGHRS and CDR2 YFSETQ.

Sequenced input: CD4+ T cells from PBMCs. V usage is TRBV5-1 and J usage is TRBJ2-7, with D hard to call. This clonotype was obtained from a human donor in good health. The CDR3 bases are TGCGCCAGCAGCTTAAAAGGCGCGACCGAGCAGTACTTC. This gives the protein CASSLKGATEQYF.